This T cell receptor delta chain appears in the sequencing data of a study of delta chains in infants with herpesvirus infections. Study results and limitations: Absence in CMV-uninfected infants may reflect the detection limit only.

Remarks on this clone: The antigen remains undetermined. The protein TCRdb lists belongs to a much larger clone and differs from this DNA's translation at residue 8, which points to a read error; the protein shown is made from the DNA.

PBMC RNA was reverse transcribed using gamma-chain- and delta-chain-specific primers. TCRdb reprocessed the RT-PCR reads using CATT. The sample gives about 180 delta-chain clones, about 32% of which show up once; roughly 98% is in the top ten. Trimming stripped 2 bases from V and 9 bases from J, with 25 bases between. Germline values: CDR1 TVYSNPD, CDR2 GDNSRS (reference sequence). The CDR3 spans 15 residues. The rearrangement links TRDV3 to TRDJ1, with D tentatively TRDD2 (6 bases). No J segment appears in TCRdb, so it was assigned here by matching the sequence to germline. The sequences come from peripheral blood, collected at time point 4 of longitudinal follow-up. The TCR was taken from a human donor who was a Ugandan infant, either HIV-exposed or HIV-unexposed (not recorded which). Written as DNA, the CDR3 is TGTGCCTTTTTTCCTAAACACGTCTTAAACCCCCAACTCATCTTT. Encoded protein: CAFFPKHVLNPQLIF.